A selection of T cell receptor beta chains follows, all from one sample in a study of human T cells and chemical hapten exposure. TCRdb reprocessed the 5' RACE reads with MiXCR, giving one entry per CDR3 protein. The data hold roughly 81,000 distinct CDR3 sequences, with under 10% observed a single time. All receptors come from a male donor in good health. Each CDR3 is given with its conserved first and last residue. D genes are given only for firm matches. Clone sizes are given selectively: once, few, many, or a class where the clone is expanded.

length,V,J,size,D,CDR3,DNA
14,TRBV7-6,TRBJ2-6,many,-,CASSRSAGANVLTF,TGTGCCAGCAGCCGATCCGCTGGGGCCAACGTCCTGACTTTC
15,TRBV7-9,TRBJ1-2,few,-,CASSPNGPGTYGYTF,TGTGCCAGCAGCCCCAATGGACCGGGCACATATGGCTACACCTTC
18,TRBV2,TRBJ2-1,few,-,CASSENAGSFSSYNEQFF,TGTGCCAGCAGTGAAAACGCAGGGTCTTTCAGCTCCTACAATGAGCAGTTCTTC
17,TRBV12-3/TRBV12-4,TRBJ2-7,many,-,CASSPARTALNSYEQYF,TGTGCCAGCAGTCCCGCTCGGACGGCCCTCAATTCCTACGAGCAGTACTTC
15,TRBV12-3/TRBV12-4,TRBJ2-7,few,-,CASSPHEGIGNWLYF,TGTGCCAGCAGTCCTCACGAGGGAATCGGTAACTGGCTGTACTTC
16,TRBV27,TRBJ1-5,many,-,CASSLLGGGSNQPQHF,TGTGCCAGCAGTTTATTGGGAGGGGGAAGCAATCAGCCCCAGCATTTT
14,TRBV11-2,TRBJ2-1,many,TRBD2,CASSPGLAHNEQFF,TGTGCCAGCAGCCCGGGACTAGCCCACAATGAGCAGTTCTTC
15,TRBV12-3/TRBV12-4,TRBJ1-4,few,TRBD1,CASSWDRGLTGKLFF,TGTGCCAGCAGTTGGGACAGGGGGCTGACCGGAAAACTGTTTTTT
15,TRBV18,TRBJ2-1,-,TRBD2,CASSPTSGRAVEQFF,TGTGCCAGCTCACCGACTAGCGGGAGGGCCGTCGAGCAGTTCTTC
11,TRBV7-2,TRBJ2-3,few,-,CASSLMNTQYF,TGTGCCAGCAGCTTAATGAATACGCAGTATTTT
13,TRBV7-2,TRBJ2-4,few,-,CASSLGAADIQYF,TGTGCCAGCAGCTTAGGTGCTGCGGACATTCAGTACTTC
13,TRBV14,TRBJ2-4,few,-,CASSHGPKNIQYF,TGTGCCAGCAGCCATGGACCGAAAAACATTCAGTACTTC
14,TRBV11-2,TRBJ2-5,many,TRBD1,CASSPTDRLGTQYF,TGTGCCAGCAGCCCCACGGACAGGCTGGGGACCCAGTACTTC
16,TRBV12-5,TRBJ2-1,many,TRBD1,CASGLASGTGDHEQFF,TGTGCTAGTGGTTTGGCCTCCGGGACAGGGGACCATGAGCAGTTCTTC
15,TRBV6-5,TRBJ1-3,-,-,CASRPRWGNGNTIYF,TGTGCCAGCAGACCTCGATGGGGAAACGGAAACACCATATATTTT
15,TRBV20-1,TRBJ2-5,-,TRBD2,CSALGTSGRLETQYF,TGCAGTGCCTTAGGGACTAGCGGGAGATTGGAGACCCAGTACTTC
15,TRBV11-2,TRBJ2-7,many,-,CASSLDGSNLYEQYF,TGTGCCAGCAGCTTAGACGGTAGCAATCTTTACGAGCAGTACTTC
16,TRBV5-1,TRBJ2-1,many,-,CASSLGDGKTYNEQFF,TGCGCCAGCAGCTTGGGGGACGGGAAAACCTACAATGAGCAGTTCTTC
13,TRBV29-1,TRBJ1-1,few,TRBD1,CSVERDRGREAFF,TGCAGCGTTGAACGGGACAGGGGGCGGGAAGCTTTCTTT
14,TRBV20-1,TRBJ1-1,few,-,CSARSPQENTEAFF,TGCAGTGCTCGATCCCCACAGGAGAACACTGAAGCTTTCTTT
15,TRBV12-3/TRBV12-4,TRBJ1-2,many,-,CASSLRGRPNYGYTF,TGTGCCAGCAGTTTAAGGGGTCGCCCCAACTATGGCTACACCTTC
14,TRBV6-4,TRBJ2-2,many,TRBD2,CASSVAGDTGELFF,TGTGCCAGCAGTGTAGCGGGAGACACCGGGGAGCTGTTTTTT
15,TRBV27,TRBJ2-1,few,TRBD1,CATRPGTGLGNEQFF,TGTGCCACCAGGCCGGGGACAGGGTTAGGCAATGAGCAGTTCTTC
15,TRBV9,TRBJ2-3,few,TRBD1,CASSAQGQGTDTQYF,TGTGCCAGCAGCGCCCAGGGACAGGGCACAGATACGCAGTATTTT
12,TRBV18,TRBJ2-1,many,-,CASSPGYNEQFF,TGTGCCAGCTCACCAGGGTACAATGAGCAGTTCTTC
14,TRBV10-3,TRBJ1-6,many,-,CAIKPNSGNSPLHF,TGTGCCATCAAGCCCAACAGCGGGAATTCACCCCTCCACTTT
16,TRBV20-1,TRBJ2-7,-,-,CSARGMEGALSYEQYF,TGCAGTGCTAGAGGAATGGAGGGGGCGCTTTCCTACGAGCAGTACTTC
16,TRBV12-5,TRBJ1-4,-,-,CASGLDRVATNEKLFF,TGTGCTAGTGGTTTGGACAGGGTGGCAACTAATGAAAAACTGTTTTTT